This is a list of T cell receptor beta chains from one sample in a study of blood T cell repertoires in COVID-19. Sequenced by immunoSEQ multiplex PCR; TCRdb stores in-frame clones only, minus some. The sample holds some 350,000 clones, 90% seen once. Sequenced material: peripheral blood. The source of these receptors is a man aged 18 to 29 with active or convalescent COVID-19. CDR3s include the opening cysteine and the closing phenylalanine or tryptophan. D genes are given only for firm matches. The size of a clone is reported for some rows only, either as once, few or many, or as a class for expanded clones.

V,size,D,J,DNA,CDR3
TRBV7-2,.,.,TRBJ1-2,TGTGCCTCATCGAGGTCGGCTCATGGCTACACCTTC,CASSRSAHGYTF
TRBV7-2,.,TRBD1,TRBJ2-2,TGTGCCAGCAGCTCCTGGGAAAGGGGGCGTCCCGGGGAGCTGTTTTTT,CASSSWERGRPGELFF
TRBV3-1/TRBV3-2,.,.,TRBJ2-3,TGTGCCAGCAGCCAAGTTACAGACCCGTTTCTTACAGATACGCAGTATTTT,CASSQVTDPFLTDTQYF
TRBV6-1,.,.,TRBJ1-1,TGTGCCAGCAGTGAATCTATGAACACTGAAGCTTTCTTT,CASSESMNTEAFF
TRBV7-3,.,.,TRBJ1-6,TGTGCCAGCAGCTCAGAGCCGGGGGGAACAGGATCACCCCTCCACTTT,CASSSEPGGTGSPLHF
TRBV6-5,.,.,TRBJ2-3,TGTGCCAGCAGTTATTTTTTCGGGGGCACAGATACGCAGTATTTT,CASSYFFGGTDTQYF
TRBV6-2/TRBV6-3,once,TRBD1,TRBJ2-7,TGTGCCAGCAGTAGCCGGGACAGGGGGCGTCACGAGCAGTACTTC,CASSSRDRGRHEQYF
TRBV29-1,.,.,TRBJ2-1,TGCAGCGGCGATAATGGTTCTGAGCAGTTCTTC,CSGDNGSEQFF
TRBV18,.,.,TRBJ1-1,TGTGCCAGCTCCCTGGTCAGCGCTGAAGCTTTCTTT,CASSLVSAEAFF
TRBV6-5,.,TRBD1,TRBJ1-6,TGTGCCAGCAGTTGGGACAGTGGAAAATCACCCCTCCACTTT,CASSWDSGKSPLHF
TRBV28,.,TRBD1,TRBJ1-1,TGTGCCAGCAGTTTGGACAGGGGAGCGGTAGCTTTCTTT,CASSLDRGAVAFF
TRBV3-1/TRBV3-2,.,.,TRBJ1-1,TGTGCCAGCAGGTATACAGGGATCACTGAAGCTTTCTTT,CASRYTGITEAFF
TRBV7-9,.,.,TRBJ2-3,TGTGCCAGCAGCTCCCCCTTAGGGGGGGGGACAGATACGCAGTATTTT,CASSSPLGGGTDTQYF
TRBV7-9,.,TRBD2,TRBJ2-7,TGTGCCAGCAGCTCCAGCGGGAGTCGACACGAGCAGTACTTC,CASSSSGSRHEQYF
TRBV4-3,.,TRBD1,TRBJ2-5,TGCGCCAGCAGCCAAGATTGGCTCGGGACAGGGGTTTCAGAGACCCAGTACTTC,CASSQDWLGTGVSETQYF
TRBV7-9,.,.,TRBJ2-7,TGTGCCAGCAGCCCAACAGCTTCCTACGAGCAGTACTTC,CASSPTASYEQYF
TRBV19,.,.,TRBJ1-1,TGTGCCAGTAGTACATTGAACACTGAAGCTTTCTTT,CASSTLNTEAFF
TRBV4-3,.,TRBD1,TRBJ2-3,TGCGCCAGCAGCCAAGATCTCGGGACAGTGAAAGATACGCAGTATTTT,CASSQDLGTVKDTQYF
TRBV7-8,.,.,TRBJ1-5,TGTGCCAGCAGCTTAAATCTTTTGTCGAGAGAGGGCCGGCCCCAGCATTTT,CASSLNLLSREGRPQHF
TRBV5-6,.,.,TRBJ1-6,TGTGCCAGCAGCTTAGAGAGCTCCTATAATTCACCCCTCCACTTT,CASSLESSYNSPLHF
TRBV6-2/TRBV6-3,.,TRBD1,TRBJ1-2,TGTGCCAGCAGTTACTCGATCCGGGACAGTAAGAACTATGGCTACACCTTC,CASSYSIRDSKNYGYTF
TRBV18,.,.,TRBJ1-5,TGTGCCAGCTCTCCAGACAGCAGCAATCAGCCCCAGCATTTT,CASSPDSSNQPQHF
TRBV9,.,TRBD1,TRBJ1-1,TGTGCCAGCAGCGAGGGGACAGGGGGAAAGAAGGACACTGAAGCTTTCTTT,CASSEGTGGKKDTEAFF